This T cell receptor (beta chain) was sequenced in a study of blood T cell repertoires in COVID-19. Overall study context: The samples span acute and convalescent COVID-19 from the United States, Italy and Spain. Sample material is recorded as cDNA or gDNA derived from T cells, B-cell-depleted T cells, or PBMCs.

V shed 4 bases and J shed 8 bases, with 20 bases lying between them. The CDR3 covers 15 residues. Germline loops: CDR1 MGHDK, CDR2 SYGVNS. As handled by the study authors: Estimation of nucleated cell counts was performed using reference gene primer amplification. Method: immunoSEQ multiplex PCR; TCRdb's copy keeps in-frame clones and lacks some. V, J and clone size were drawn from that table, and D and trimming were deduced from the DNA. This sample yields about 130,000 clones, of which approximately 74% are seen a single time; less than 6.5% belongs to the top ten. This receptor was obtained from a man aged 55 to 70 with acute or convalescent COVID-19. Sample: peripheral blood. The gene calls are TRBV25-1 and TRBJ1-1, with D hard to call. This CDR3 is CASSGIPHGEREAFF. The DNA of the CDR3 is TGTGCCAGCAGTGGGATTCCGCACGGGGAGAGGGAAGCTTTCTTT. Complete variable domain (other parts from reference TRBV25-1 and TRBJ1-1): EADIYQTPRYLVIGTGKKITLECSQTMGHDKMYWYQQDPGMELHLIHYSYGVNSTEKGDLSSESTVSRIRTEHFPLTLESARPSHTSQYLCASSGIPHGEREAFFGQGTRLTVV.